This T cell receptor (beta chain) was captured in a study of early T cells in non-severe SARS-CoV-2 infection. The overall study: The input, bulk RNA from unsorted whole blood, was sequenced, and chains were unpaired.

The protocol attached unique molecular identifiers to individual cDNA molecules. Each CDR3 protein gets one entry after TCRdb re-called the 5' RACE reads with MiXCR. The data contain 70,000 to 95,000 distinct CDR3 sequences, around 11% of them singletons. Study-level points and caveats: In VDJdb matching, anti-spike CD8 responses were favored while private and CD4 specificities went missing.

About this clonotype itself: The antigen remains unidentified.

The sequence was collected from an adult who was a healthcare worker with PCR-confirmed SARS-CoV-2 infection or an uninfected control (not recorded which). The sequenced sample consisted of whole blood.

The CDR3 coding sequence is TGTGCCATCACCCCCCAGGGAGGGACTGAAGCTTTCTTT. Translated: CAITPQGGTEAFF. The genes are TRBV10-3 and TRBJ1-1; tentatively, D is TRBD1 (5 bases). This CDR3 is 13 amino acids long. V lost 7 bases and J lost 5, with 14 bases in between. Germline V gives CDR1 ENHRY, CDR2 SYGVKD.